The clone carrying this T cell receptor (beta chain) was counted a few times. The antigen remains undetermined. This sample was taken from a study of blood T cells in healthy people across ages. Findings of the study overall: Per-million-T-cell TCR beta diversity fell roughly linearly with age. Naive and antigen-experienced cells were not separated, limiting conclusive comparison.

With a J-beta primer mix and a sample-barcoded 5' primer, a second PCR ran roughly 6 to 12 cycles. TCRdb reanalysed the 5' RACE reads using MiXCR and keeps one entry per CDR3 protein. The sample yields 1.5 million to 2 million distinct CDR3 sequences, 30% to 35% seen once. The CDR3 is made up of 19 amino acids. With 4 bases removed from V and 1 base from J, the gap between germline ends came to 20 bases. Sample: blood. The chain joins TRBV12-3 or TRBV12-4 to TRBJ2-6; D possibly corresponds to TRBD1 (6 bases). This clonotype was obtained from a woman aged 25 to 39 in good health. Here the CDR3 DNA reads TGTGCCAGCAGTTCAGTCCGGGACACTATCTTTTCTGGGGCCAACGTCCTGACTTTC. This encodes CASSSVRDTIFSGANVLTF.